The rows below give T cell receptor beta chains drawn from one sample of a study of cytomegalovirus exposure and HLA in healthy donors. Clones were read by immunoSEQ multiplex PCR, and TCRdb kept only the in-frame ones, dropping some. This sample carries approximately 130,000 clones, 70% to 85% of them seen once, and the ten largest clones take about 3%. The source material was PBMCs. Source of these receptors: a woman aged 60-75 years in good health and CMV-seropositive. Both conserved end residues are part of each CDR3. D genes are given only for firm matches. Part of the rows lack a size; the others show once, few, many or a class for expanded clones.

CDR3 length	V gene	D gene	J gene	clone size	CDR3 protein	CDR3 DNA
15	TRBV5-6	NA	TRBJ1-1	NA	CASSLEGGTTTEAFF	TGTGCCAGCAGCTTGGAAGGAGGGACGACCACTGAAGCTTTCTTT
15	TRBV5-1	NA	TRBJ2-2	NA	CASSYLQGNTGELFF	TGCGCCAGCAGCTACTTACAGGGAAACACCGGGGAGCTGTTTTTT
13	TRBV5-6	NA	TRBJ2-7	few	CASSGQGPGEQYF	TGTGCCAGCAGCGGGCAGGGGCCGGGCGAGCAGTACTTC
12	TRBV6-6	NA	TRBJ1-2	NA	CASRGQGWGYTF	TGTGCCAGCAGGGGGCAGGGATGGGGCTACACCTTC
14	TRBV6-5	NA	TRBJ1-2	NA	CASSRVVGIYGYTF	TGTGCCAGCAGTCGGGTGGTAGGAATATATGGCTACACCTTC
11	TRBV2	TRBD1	TRBJ1-1	NA	CASTGGTEAFF	TGTGCCAGCACAGGGGGCACTGAAGCTTTCTTT
16	TRBV19	NA	TRBJ1-1	NA	CASSIGPQGLHTEAFF	TGTGCCAGTAGTATAGGTCCTCAGGGCCTACACACTGAAGCTTTCTTT
14	TRBV7-9	NA	TRBJ1-1	NA	CASSLQGSATEAFF	TGTGCCAGCAGCTTACAGGGAAGTGCCACTGAAGCTTTCTTT
16	TRBV7-6	TRBD1	TRBJ2-2	NA	CASTPSTGANTGELFF	TGTGCCAGCACCCCATCGACAGGGGCGAACACCGGGGAGCTGTTTTTT
14	TRBV6-1	NA	TRBJ1-2	NA	CASSDESPLYGYTF	TGTGCCAGCAGTGATGAGAGCCCCCTCTATGGCTACACCTTC
14	TRBV19	TRBD1	TRBJ2-4	once	CASSILQGANIQYF	TGTGCCAGTAGTATATTACAGGGGGCGAACATTCAGTACTTC
16	TRBV5-1	TRBD2	TRBJ2-1	NA	CASSLGASGGSQGQFF	TGCGCCAGCAGCTTGGGAGCTAGCGGGGGGTCCCAAGGGCAGTTCTTC
12	TRBV12-5	TRBD2	TRBJ2-1	NA	CASGSVAGKGFF	TGTGCTAGTGGATCAGTAGCGGGGAAGGGGTTCTTC
14	TRBV19	TRBD1	TRBJ1-1	few	CASSMGTGGTEAFF	TGTGCCAGTAGTATGGGGACAGGGGGCACTGAAGCTTTCTTT
12	TRBV7-8	NA	TRBJ1-1	few	CASSPYGVEAFF	TGTGCCAGCAGCCCCTACGGGGTTGAAGCTTTCTTT
16	TRBV6-5	NA	TRBJ1-1	NA	CASSYGAGGRDTEAFF	TGTGCCAGCAGTTACGGGGCAGGCGGTCGGGACACTGAAGCTTTCTTT
15	TRBV2	TRBD2	TRBJ2-3	NA	CASRRLAGVWDTQYF	TGTGCCAGCAGGCGACTAGCGGGGGTATGGGATACGCAGTATTTT
16	TRBV6-1	NA	TRBJ1-5	NA	CASSEHGGRSNQPQHF	TGTGCCAGCAGTGAACACGGAGGACGGAGCAATCAGCCCCAGCATTTT
14	TRBV7-9	NA	TRBJ2-7	NA	CASIQTGMSYEQYF	TGTGCCAGCATCCAGACAGGCATGTCCTACGAGCAGTACTTC
17	TRBV5-1	TRBD2	TRBJ2-1	NA	CASSLGLAGNYYNEQFF	TGCGCCAGCAGCTTGGGACTAGCGGGGAATTACTACAATGAGCAGTTCTTC
14	TRBV2	NA	TRBJ1-1	NA	CASNEDRVNTEAFF	TGTGCCAGCAATGAGGACAGAGTGAACACTGAAGCTTTCTTT
12	TRBV5-8	NA	TRBJ1-2	few	CATATSFYAYTF	TGTGCCACCGCAACCTCGTTCTATGCCTACACCTTC
14	TRBV5-1	NA	TRBJ1-2	once	CASSFGQWHRGYTF	TGCGCCAGCAGCTTTGGTCAGTGGCACCGTGGCTACACCTTC